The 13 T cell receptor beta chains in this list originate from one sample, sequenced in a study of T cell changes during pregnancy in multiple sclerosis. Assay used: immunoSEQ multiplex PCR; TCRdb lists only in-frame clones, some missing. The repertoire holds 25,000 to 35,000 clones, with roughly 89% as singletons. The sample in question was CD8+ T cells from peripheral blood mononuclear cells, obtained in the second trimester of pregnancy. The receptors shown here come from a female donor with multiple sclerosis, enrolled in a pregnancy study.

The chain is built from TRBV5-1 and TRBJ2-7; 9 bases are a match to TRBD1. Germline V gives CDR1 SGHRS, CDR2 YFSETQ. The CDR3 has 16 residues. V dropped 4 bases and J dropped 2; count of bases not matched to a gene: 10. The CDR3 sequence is CASSRLYRGRAYEQYF. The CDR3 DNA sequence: TGCGCCAGCAGCCGCCTTTACAGGGGGCGCGCCTACGAGCAGTACTTC.

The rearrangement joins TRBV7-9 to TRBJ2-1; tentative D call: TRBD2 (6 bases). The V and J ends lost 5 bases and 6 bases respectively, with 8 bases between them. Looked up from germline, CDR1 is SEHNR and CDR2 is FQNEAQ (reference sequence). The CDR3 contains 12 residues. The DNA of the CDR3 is TGTGCCAGCAGCGGGGGGATCAATGAGCAGTTCTTC. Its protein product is CASSGGINEQFF. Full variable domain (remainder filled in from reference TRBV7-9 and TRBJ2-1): DTGVSQNPRHKITKRGQNVTFRCDPISEHNRLYWYRQTLGQGPEFLTYFQNEAQLEKSRLLSDRFSAERPKGSFSTLEIQRTEQGDSAMYLCASSGGINEQFFGPGTRLTVL.

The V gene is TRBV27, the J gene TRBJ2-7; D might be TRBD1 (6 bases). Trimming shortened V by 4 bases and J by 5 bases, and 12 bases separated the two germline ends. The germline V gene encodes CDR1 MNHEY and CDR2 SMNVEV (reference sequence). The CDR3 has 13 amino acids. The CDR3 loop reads CASSWMQGNEQYF. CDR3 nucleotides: TGTGCCAGCAGTTGGATGCAGGGGAACGAGCAGTACTTC.

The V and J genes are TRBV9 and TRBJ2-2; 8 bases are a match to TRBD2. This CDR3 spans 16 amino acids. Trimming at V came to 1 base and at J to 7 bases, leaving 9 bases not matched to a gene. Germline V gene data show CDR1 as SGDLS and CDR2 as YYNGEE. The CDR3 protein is CASSVSGGPSGGELFF. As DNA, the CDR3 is TGTGCCAGCAGCGTATCGGGGGGGCCCTCGGGCGGGGAGCTGTTTTTT.

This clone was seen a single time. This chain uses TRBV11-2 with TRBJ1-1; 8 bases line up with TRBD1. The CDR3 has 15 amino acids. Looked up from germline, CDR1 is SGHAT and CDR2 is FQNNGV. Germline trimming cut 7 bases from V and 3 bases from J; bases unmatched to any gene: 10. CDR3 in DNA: TGTGCCAGCATCCGACAGGGGAAGGAGGACACTGAAGCTTTCTTT. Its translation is CASIRQGKEDTEAFF.

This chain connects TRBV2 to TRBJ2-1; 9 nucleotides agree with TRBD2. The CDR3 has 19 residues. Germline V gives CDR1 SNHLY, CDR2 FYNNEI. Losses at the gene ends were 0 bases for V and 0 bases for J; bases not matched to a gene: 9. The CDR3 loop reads CASSEAVLAGLSSYNEQFF. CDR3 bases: TGTGCCAGCAGTGAAGCGGTACTAGCGGGCCTAAGCTCCTACAATGAGCAGTTCTTC.

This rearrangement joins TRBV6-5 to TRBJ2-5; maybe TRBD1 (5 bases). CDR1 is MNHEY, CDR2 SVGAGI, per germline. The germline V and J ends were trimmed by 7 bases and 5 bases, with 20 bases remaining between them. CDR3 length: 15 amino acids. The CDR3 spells CASTRWGNLRETQYF. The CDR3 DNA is TGTGCCAGCACCCGATGGGGCAATCTGCGGGAGACCCAGTACTTC.

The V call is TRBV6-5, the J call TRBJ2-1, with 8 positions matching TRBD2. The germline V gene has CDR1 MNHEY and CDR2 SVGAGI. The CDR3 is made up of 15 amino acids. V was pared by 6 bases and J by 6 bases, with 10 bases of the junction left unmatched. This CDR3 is CASSMGVAGPNEQFF. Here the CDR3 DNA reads TGTGCCAGCAGCATGGGGGTAGCGGGACCCAATGAGCAGTTCTTC.

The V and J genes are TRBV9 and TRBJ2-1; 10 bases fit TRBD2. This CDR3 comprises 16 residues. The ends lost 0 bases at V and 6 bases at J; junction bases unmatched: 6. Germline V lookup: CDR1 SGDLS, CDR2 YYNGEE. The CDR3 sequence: CASSVEPLAGTNEQFF. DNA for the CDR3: TGTGCCAGCAGCGTAGAACCACTAGCGGGAACCAATGAGCAGTTCTTC. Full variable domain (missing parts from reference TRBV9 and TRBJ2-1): DSGVTQTPKHLITATGQRVTLRCSPRSGDLSVYWYQQSLDQGLQFLIQYYNGEERAKGNILERFSAQQFPDLHSELNLSSLELGDSALYFCASSVEPLAGTNEQFFGPGTRLTVL.

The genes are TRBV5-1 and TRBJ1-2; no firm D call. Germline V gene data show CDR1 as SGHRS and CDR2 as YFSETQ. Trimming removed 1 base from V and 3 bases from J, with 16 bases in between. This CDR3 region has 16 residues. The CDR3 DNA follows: TGCGCCAGCAGCTTGAAGGGTTTGCGGGGTGACTATGGCTACACCTTC. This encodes CASSLKGLRGDYGYTF.

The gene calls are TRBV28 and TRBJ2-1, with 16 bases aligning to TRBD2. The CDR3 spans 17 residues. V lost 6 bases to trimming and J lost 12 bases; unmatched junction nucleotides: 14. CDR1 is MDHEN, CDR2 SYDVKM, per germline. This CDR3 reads CASSPRPGLAGGPRQFF. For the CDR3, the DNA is TGTGCCAGCAGCCCTCGCCCGGGACTAGCGGGAGGGCCACGGCAGTTCTTC.

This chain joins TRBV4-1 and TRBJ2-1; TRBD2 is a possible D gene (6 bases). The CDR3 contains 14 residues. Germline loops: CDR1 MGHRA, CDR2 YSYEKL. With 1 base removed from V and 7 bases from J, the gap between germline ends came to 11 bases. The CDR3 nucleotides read TGCGCCAGCAGCCAAGGGGGAGGAATAAATGAGCAGTTCTTC. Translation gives CASSQGGGINEQFF.

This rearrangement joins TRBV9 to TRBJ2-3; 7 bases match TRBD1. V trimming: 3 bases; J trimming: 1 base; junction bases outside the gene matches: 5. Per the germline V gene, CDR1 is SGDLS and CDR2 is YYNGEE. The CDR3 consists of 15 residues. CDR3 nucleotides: TGTGCCAGCAGCGCCCGGGACAGTGGCACAGATACGCAGTATTTT. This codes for CASSARDSGTDTQYF.